Below are 13 T cell receptor beta chains sequenced from a single sample in a study of tumor-infiltrating lymphocytes in primary liver carcinoma. Using a constant-region primer together with ProtoScript II reverse transcriptase, TCR beta cDNA was made from roughly 540 ng of total RNA. ARM-PCR, slightly modified, supplied the TCR beta libraries through three nested multiplex PCR rounds. PCR rounds one and two used TRBV1-TRBV30 forward primers with a C-beta reverse primer for around 9 cycles each. TCRdb reanalysed the multiplex PCR reads using MiXCR and keeps one entry per CDR3 protein. The sample has approximately 330,000 distinct CDR3 sequences; almost 65% are singletons. Unsorted whole blood yielded the blood RNA, and germline DNA was also extracted. Sequenced material: peripheral blood. The receptors here all came from a man aged 35-49 years with primary liver carcinoma and hepatitis B virus infection.

Comment on this clonotype: The junction shows a germline mismatch at one end, possibly a read error. The V and J genes are TRBV6-2 or TRBV6-3 and TRBJ2-7, with a weak D call TRBD2 (5 bases). There are 13 residues in the CDR3. Germline CDR1 MNHEY, CDR2 SVGEGT. The CDR3 protein is CASKADYSCEQYF. As DNA, the CDR3 is TGTGCCAGCAAAGCCGACTATTCCTGCGAGCAGTACTTC.

As to this clonotype: This clone may be a read error of a much larger clone one base away. This chain links TRBV4-2 with TRBJ2-7; TRBD2 matches 8 bases. The CDR3 spans 17 residues. Germline loops: CDR1 LGHNA, CDR2 YNFKEQ. The CDR3 loop is CARSQVASGLLTYEQYF. The CDR3 coding sequence is TGTGCCAGAAGCCAAGTGGCTAGCGGGTTACTAACCTACGAGCAGTACTTC.

The rearrangement joins TRBV12-3 or TRBV12-4 to TRBJ2-7; TRBD1 agrees at 8 bases. The CDR3 is 16 residues long. The ends lost 3 bases at V and 8 bases at J; junction bases unmatched: 15. The chain's CDR3 is CASSFLPPGGASQQYF. The DNA of the CDR3 is TGTGCCAGCAGTTTCCTGCCTCCAGGGGGCGCTTCGCAGCAGTACTTC.

About this clonotype itself: One end of the junction fails to match germline, which may point to a read error. The chain joins TRBV6-5 to TRBJ2-1; 9 nucleotides align to TRBD2. The CDR3 consists of 15 residues. Looked up from germline, CDR1 is MNHEY and CDR2 is SVGAGI. The CDR3 spells CASKREVSSHNEQFF. The CDR3, as DNA: TGTGCCAGCAAGCGGGAGGTTAGCTCCCACAATGAGCAGTTCTTC.

This clonotype has more than one count but fewer than ten. A much bigger clone sits one base away, suggesting this may be a read error. This likely comes from a read error, as the CDR3 has no conserved phenylalanine or tryptophan at its end. The chain recombines TRBV6-2 or TRBV6-3 with TRBJ2-7; no clear D. The CDR3 contains 11 residues. Trimming took 6 bases from V and 5 from J, leaving 8 bases between them. In germline, CDR1 is MNHEY, CDR2 SVGEGT. This chain's CDR3 is CASRYDHEQYS. The CDR3 DNA is TGTGCCAGCAGGTACGACCACGAGCAGTACTCC.

This clonotype was found a few times. The V call is TRBV6-4, the J call TRBJ2-1; 11 positions agree with TRBD2. J gave up 7 bases and V 5 bases, and 10 bases lay outside the gene matches. CDR3 length: 16 residues. CDR1 MRHNA and CDR2 SNTAGT come from the germline V gene. CDR3 amino acids: CASSITGTSGGNEQFF. DNA of the CDR3: TGTGCCAGCAGTATAACCGGGACTAGCGGAGGGAATGAGCAGTTCTTC.

This clonotype was detected only a few times. The rearrangement uses TRBV10-2 and TRBJ2-3; 7 positions match TRBD2. J gave up 8 bases and V 3 bases, and 8 bases lay outside the gene matches. The CDR3 has 14 residues. Germline lookup yields CDR1 WSHSY and CDR2 SAAADI. CDR3 in DNA: TGCGCCAGCAGTGAAGCCTGGGGGAGGGGTACGCAGTATTTT. Its protein is CASSEAWGRGTQYF.

This clonotype was counted at least ten times. V gene TRBV11-3 combines with J gene TRBJ1-5; D not certain. The CDR3 is 16 amino acids. Germline loops: CDR1 SGHNT, CDR2 YENEEA. Trimming removed 2 bases at V and 0 bases at J, with 11 bases between. The CDR3 reads CASSLKTDYSNQPQHF. The CDR3 DNA reads as TGTGCCAGCAGCTTAAAAACTGATTATAGCAATCAGCCCCAGCATTTT.

Of note for this clonotype: A junction boundary mismatches the germline segment, possibly from a read error. The gene calls are TRBV11-2 and TRBJ2-7; D remains ambiguous. Germline V gives CDR1 SGHAT, CDR2 FQNNGV. CDR3 length equals 14 residues. CDR3 region: CASSLEFGRYEEYF. The DNA of the CDR3 is TGTGCCAGCAGCTTAGAGTTCGGGCGGTACGAGGAGTACTTC.

As to this clonotype: Its ends do not fully match the called genes, so a read error is possible. This rearrangement joins TRBV28 to TRBJ1-5; possible D gene TRBD1, 6 bases. The CDR3 covers 14 residues. Germline V gives CDR1 MDHEN, CDR2 SYDVKM. CDR3 coding DNA: TGTGCCAGCAGCCCCCTGACAGGAACCCAGTCCCAGCACTTT. Protein sequence: CASSPLTGTQSQHF.

Points on this clonotype: Compared with germline, one end of the junction differs, possibly owing to a read error. The chain couples TRBV29-1 to TRBJ2-5; unclear D gene. The germline V gene encodes CDR1 SQVTM and CDR2 ANQGSEA. The CDR3 runs to 14 residues. The CDR3 here is CGVELDLLQETQYF. For the CDR3, the DNA is TGCGGCGTTGAACTTGACCTTCTCCAAGAGACCCAGTACTTC.

In its sample, this clonotype was seen a few times. The chain employs TRBV9 and TRBJ2-5; 7 bases are a match to TRBD2. Germline loops: CDR1 SGDLS, CDR2 YYNGEE. V was clipped by 5 bases and J by 2 bases; unmatched bases: 18. This CDR3 contains 18 residues. For the CDR3, the DNA is TGTGCCAGCAGGGTCTCGTTTGGCGGGAGATTTGTTCAAGAGACCCAGTACTTC. It codes for CASRVSFGGRFVQETQYF.

The V gene is TRBV6-5, the J gene TRBJ2-2; D is possibly TRBD1 or TRBD2 (6 bases each). The CDR3 runs 17 residues. V shed 2 bases and J shed 6 bases, with 19 bases lying between them. The V gene's germline CDR1 is MNHEY and CDR2 SVGAGI. CDR3: CASSYIGSGAIAGELFF. In nucleotides, the CDR3 is TGTGCCAGCAGTTACATCGGATCGGGGGCGATCGCCGGGGAGCTGTTTTTT.